A single sample is the source of the 11 T cell receptor beta chains below, sequenced in a study of T cell responses to AZD1222 COVID-19 vaccine (dated by TCRdb to about 2021). Library generation was performed with the immunoSEQ multiplex PCR assay. TCRdb stores this immuneACCESS table with in-frame sequences only. Part of the clones is absent; in the studies checked, under half of the shortfall reflects unresolved V genes, and no reason is known for the rest. This sample gives tens of thousands of clones in total; 88% of them show up just once. The ten biggest clones cover 15% to 20% of the sample. Reading the label with the study, this specimen's time point is: baseline before first vaccination. This specimen consisted of peripheral blood, obtained on day 0 of AZD1222 vaccination. The receptors stem from an adult in good health.

V is TRBV10-3 and J is TRBJ2-1; unclear D gene. This CDR3 contains 15 residues. V shed 7 bases and J shed 0 bases, with 13 bases lying between them. CDR1 is ENHRY, CDR2 SYGVKD, per germline. Here the CDR3 reads CAIKELPDSYNEQFF. The CDR3 nucleotides are TGTGCCATCAAGGAGCTTCCGGACTCCTACAATGAGCAGTTCTTC.

The chain carries TRBV15 and TRBJ2-3; D unresolved. There are 16 residues in the CDR3. CDR1 and CDR2 (germline): LNHNV, YYDKDF (reference sequence). Trimming pared 0 bases from V and 2 bases from J, leaving 12 bases between. CDR3 DNA: TGTGCCACCAGCAGAGATTCAGGCAGACCCACAGATACGCAGTATTTT. This sequence encodes CATSRDSGRPTDTQYF. Based on the CDR3 plus reference TRBV15 and TRBJ2-3, the full variable domain is DAMVIQNPRYQVTQFGKPVTLSCSQTLNHNVMYWYQQKSSQAPKLLFHYYDKDFNNEADTPDNFQSRRPNTSFCFLDIRSPGLGDTAMYLCATSRDSGRPTDTQYFGPGTRLTVL.

The V gene is TRBV29-1, the J gene TRBJ1-1; D gene uncertain. V lost 3 bases, J lost 4 bases, and 12 bases lay in between. The CDR3 is 13 residues long. Germline values: CDR1 SQVTM, CDR2 ANQGSEA. The CDR3 loop is CSVDGLSVTEAFF. The DNA of the CDR3 is TGCAGCGTTGATGGCCTTTCGGTCACTGAAGCTTTCTTT.

The chain has TRBV28 and TRBJ2-1, with 8 positions matching TRBD2. The V gene's germline CDR1 is MDHEN and CDR2 SYDVKM. The CDR3 runs 12 residues. J gave up 8 bases and V 7 bases, and 4 bases lay outside the gene matches. The chain's CDR3 is CASNSGRDEQFF. Here the CDR3 DNA reads TGTGCCAGCAACAGCGGGAGAGATGAGCAGTTCTTC.

The chain joins TRBV7-3 to TRBJ2-5; maybe TRBD1 (5 bases). V lost 5 bases and J 5 bases, leaving 12 bases between the germline ends. The V gene's germline CDR1 is SGHTA and CDR2 FQGTGA. The CDR3 length is 13 residues. The CDR3 here is CASSTQGAETQYF. CDR3 DNA sequence: TGTGCCAGCAGCACCCAGGGTGCGGAGACCCAGTACTTC. Filled out from reference TRBV7-3 and TRBJ2-5, the complete variable domain reads GAGVSQTPSNKVTEKGKYVELRCDPISGHTALYWYRQSLGQGPEFLIYFQGTGAADDSGLPNDRFFAVRPEGSVSTLKIQRTERGDSAVYLCASSTQGAETQYFGPGTRLLVL.

This rearrangement joins TRBV10-2 to TRBJ2-5; the D is unclear. The germline gives CDR1 WSHSY, CDR2 SAAADI. Trimming left V 3 bases short and J 5 bases short, with 13 bases between. The CDR3 loop spans 14 amino acids. The CDR3 coding sequence is TGCGCCAGCAGTGAACTGGGTGGAAGGGAGACCCAGTACTTC. Protein: CASSELGGRETQYF.

The chain links TRBV30 to TRBJ1-2; 7 bases fit TRBD1. CDR1 and CDR2 from the germline V gene are GTSNPN and SVGIG (reference sequence). Losses at the gene ends were 3 bases for V and 4 bases for J; bases not matched to a gene: 8. The CDR3 runs to 14 residues. The CDR3 DNA reads as TGTGCCTGGAGCTTCCGACAGGGTGGCTATGGCTACACCTTC. Translated, it gives CAWSFRQGGYGYTF.

The chain employs TRBV14 and TRBJ2-7; D unclear. Trimming took 3 bases from V and 2 from J, leaving 14 bases between them. This CDR3 contains 15 residues. CDR1 and CDR2 from the germline V gene are SGHDN and FVKESK. CDR3: CASSQDLFRPYEQYF. In nucleotides, the CDR3 is TGTGCCAGCAGCCAGGACCTATTCAGACCCTACGAGCAGTACTTC.

The CDR3 loop is CASSITQGNYEQYF. In nucleotides, the CDR3 is TGTGCCAGCAGCATCACACAGGGGAACTACGAGCAGTACTTC. The rearrangement uses TRBV7-8 and TRBJ2-7, with TRBD1 matching 7 bases. Germline assignment: CDR1 SGHVS and CDR2 FQNEAQ. V shed 5 bases and J 3 bases; nucleotides not matched to a gene: 7. The CDR3 is 14 amino acids.

This clone appeared a single time. This sequence joins TRBV28 and TRBJ2-1; the match to TRBD2 covers 10 bases. Trimming cost V 2 bases and J 4 bases; bases outside gene matches: 8. There are 17 residues in the CDR3. Germline CDR1 is MDHEN and CDR2 is SYDVKM. CDR3: CASSLELAGAMYNEQFF. CDR3 DNA sequence: TGTGCCAGCAGTTTAGAGCTAGCGGGGGCGATGTACAATGAGCAGTTCTTC.

The rearrangement uses TRBV19 and TRBJ1-5; no clear D gene. CDR3 length equals 14 residues. Looked up from germline, CDR1 is LNHDA and CDR2 is SQIVND (reference sequence). Trimming cost V 3 bases and J 2 bases, with 8 bases left between them. The CDR3 region has the DNA TGTGCCAGTAGTATTTCGGGTGGCAATCAGCCCCAGCATTTT. The encoded protein is CASSISGGNQPQHF.